One sample yielded the 26 T cell receptor beta chains listed below, sequenced in a study of cytomegalovirus exposure and HLA in healthy donors. Clones were sequenced by immunoSEQ multiplex PCR, and TCRdb holds only the in-frame ones, with some missing. The table lists some 110,000 clones, 88% of them singletons. Sequencing was performed on PBMCs. The receptors were gathered from a man aged 18 to 29 in good health and CMV-seronegative.

V is TRBV11-2 and J is TRBJ1-1; D remains unclear. The CDR3 runs to 13 residues. V lost 5 bases and J 3 bases, leaving 10 bases between the germline ends. Germline CDR1 SGHAT, CDR2 FQNNGV. CDR3 sequence: CASSQAWDTEAFF. In nucleotides, the CDR3 is TGTGCCAGCAGCCAGGCGTGGGACACTGAAGCTTTCTTT.

The chain recombines TRBV6-5 with TRBJ2-7; a possible D gene is TRBD1 (5 bases). CDR3 length equals 14 residues. CDR1 is MNHEY, CDR2 SVGAGI, per germline. Trimming left V 2 bases short and J 9 bases short, with 17 bases between. The CDR3, as DNA: TGTGCCAGCAGTTACGACAGATCTCGTAATAGGCAGTACTTC. Its protein is CASSYDRSRNRQYF.

This sequence joins TRBV2 and TRBJ1-1; perhaps TRBD1 as D (6 bases). This CDR3 spans 15 amino acids. The V end lost 6 bases, the J end lost 4 bases, and 18 bases lay between the germline ends. Germline CDR1 reads SNHLY; CDR2 reads FYNNEI. Here the CDR3 DNA reads TGTGCCAGCAGCAGCAGGGGCGGTGGGAGCACTGAAGCTTTCTTT. Protein product: CASSSRGGGSTEAFF. Full variable domain (remainder filled in from reference TRBV2 and TRBJ1-1): EPEVTQTPSHQVTQMGQEVILRCVPISNHLYFYWYRQILGQKVEFLVSFYNNEISEKSEIFDDQFSVERPDGSNFTLKIRSTKLEDSAMYFCASSSRGGGSTEAFFGQGTRLTVV.

V and J are TRBV7-2 and TRBJ1-2; D gene unclear. Trimming took 5 bases from V and 0 from J, leaving 7 bases between them. The germline gives CDR1 SGHTA, CDR2 FQGNSA. This CDR3 has 13 residues. The CDR3 loop reads CASSPRTNYGYTF. CDR3 DNA: TGTGCCAGCAGCCCCAGGACTAACTATGGCTACACCTTC.

This chain links TRBV5-5 with TRBJ2-7, with 7 bases aligning to TRBD1. The CDR3 length is 18 residues. Trimming cost V 5 bases and J 2 bases; bases outside gene matches: 19. Germline CDR1 is SGHKS and CDR2 is YYEKEE (reference sequence). The CDR3 DNA is TGTGCCAGCAGATACCGGGACAGTCTAAATTCTGAGCCCTACGAGCAGTACTTC. Protein product: CASRYRDSLNSEPYEQYF.

The V call is TRBV2, the J call TRBJ2-2; tentatively, D is TRBD2 (8 bases). This CDR3 is 15 amino acids long. Between the trimmed V and J ends, which lost 7 bases and 2 bases, there was a span of 14 bases. The V gene's germline CDR1 is SNHLY and CDR2 FYNNEI. The CDR3 protein is CASTGGTVNTGELFF. CDR3 nucleotides: TGTGCCAGCACGGGAGGGACAGTTAACACCGGGGAGCTGTTTTTT.

The chain joins TRBV4-1 to TRBJ2-1; possibly TRBD2 for D (6 bases). CDR1 and CDR2 from the germline V gene are MGHRA and YSYEKL. This CDR3 has 15 residues. Deletions cut 0 bases from V and 2 bases from J, with 8 bases between. The CDR3 DNA follows: TGCGCCAGCAGCCAAGAGGGCGGGGCCTACAATGAGCAGTTCTTC. Translated: CASSQEGGAYNEQFF.

The chain joins TRBV6-5 to TRBJ1-1; D not resolved. This CDR3 has 14 residues. Trimming shortened V by 5 bases and J by 1 base, and 11 bases separated the two germline ends. Germline CDR1 MNHEY, CDR2 SVGAGI. The CDR3 protein is CASSHRRQNTEAFF. The CDR3 region has the DNA TGTGCCAGCAGTCACCGTCGACAGAACACTGAAGCTTTCTTT.

This chain joins TRBV6-1 and TRBJ2-7; no reliable D call. V lost 1 base to trimming and J lost 3 bases, with 10 bases between them. CDR3 size: 14 residues. Germline V gene data show CDR1 as MNHNS and CDR2 as SASEGT. The CDR3 loop reads CASSEVGRIYEQYF. The CDR3 coding sequence is TGTGCCAGCAGTGAAGTTGGCCGAATCTACGAGCAGTACTTC.

The chain employs TRBV10-1 and TRBJ2-1; tentative D call: TRBD1 (6 bases). Trimming took 5 bases from V and 11 from J, leaving 19 bases between them. CDR1 is WNHNN and CDR2 is SYGVQD in the germline V gene (reference sequence). The CDR3 length is 14 residues. The CDR3 protein is CASSSTMVQGKQFF. Written as DNA, the CDR3 is TGCGCCAGCAGTTCGACAATGGTACAGGGAAAGCAGTTCTTC.

This chain uses TRBV7-2 with TRBJ1-3; 7 nucleotides line up with TRBD1. The CDR3 is 16 amino acids. CDR1 and CDR2 from the germline V gene are SGHTA and FQGNSA. The V gene end was trimmed by 1 base and the J gene end by 4 bases; junction bases not matched to a gene: 7. As DNA, the CDR3 is TGTGCCAGCAGCTTAGGGGTACGGGACAGAGGAAACACCATATATTTT. Encoded protein: CASSLGVRDRGNTIYF.

Of note for this clone: Within the sample, other DNA sequences also encode this same CDR3. The V and J genes are TRBV7-8 and TRBJ1-5, with a weak D call TRBD1 (6 bases). Germline CDR1 reads SGHVS; CDR2 reads FQNEAQ. V lost 1 base and J lost 1, with 11 bases in between. The CDR3 extends over 16 amino acids. CDR3: CASSLEGGLSNQPQHF. CDR3 nucleotide sequence: TGTGCCAGCAGCTTAGAAGGGGGTTTAAGCAATCAGCCCCAGCATTTT.

This chain connects TRBV6-5 to TRBJ2-1; D might be TRBD2 (6 bases). Per germline, CDR1 MNHEY and CDR2 SVGAGI. Deletions cut 6 bases from V and 5 bases from J, with 11 bases between. The CDR3 runs 13 residues. This CDR3 is CASRRLGNNEQFF. CDR3 coding DNA: TGTGCCAGCAGAAGACTAGGAAACAATGAGCAGTTCTTC.

V gene TRBV28 combines with J gene TRBJ2-5; D may be TRBD2 (6 bases). Trimming removed 2 bases at V and 5 bases at J, with 24 bases between. The CDR3 is 18 amino acids. Germline values: CDR1 MDHEN, CDR2 SYDVKM. This chain's CDR3 is CASSLPRTNPVGEETQYF. CDR3 nucleotide sequence: TGTGCCAGCAGTTTACCTCGGACTAACCCGGTTGGGGAGGAGACCCAGTACTTC.

The chain combines TRBV9 with TRBJ2-7; 9 bases map to TRBD2. Germline loops: CDR1 SGDLS, CDR2 YYNGEE. Unmatched junction bases numbered 10, after V lost 1 base and J lost 5 bases. This CDR3 comprises 16 residues. CDR3 residues: CASSVTGGLAMHEQYF. DNA for the CDR3: TGTGCCAGCAGCGTAACCGGAGGACTAGCGATGCACGAGCAGTACTTC.

The CDR3 DNA reads TGTGCCAGCAGCTTAGTCGTGACAGACAAAAACATTCAGTACTTC. Protein sequence: CASSLVVTDKNIQYF. The chain has TRBV7-9 and TRBJ2-4; the D gene is possibly TRBD1 (5 bases). The CDR3 is made up of 15 amino acids. The V and J ends lost 1 base and 3 bases respectively, with 10 bases between them. Germline CDR1 is SEHNR and CDR2 is FQNEAQ (reference sequence).

The CDR3 DNA reads TGTGCCAGCAGCCCAGGGACAGGGCTTTCTGATGGCTACACCTTC. Its translation: CASSPGTGLSDGYTF. The chain employs TRBV7-9 and TRBJ1-2; 9 bases agree with TRBD1. The CDR3 length is 15 residues. In germline, CDR1 is SEHNR, CDR2 FQNEAQ (reference sequence). With 5 bases clipped from V and 6 bases from J, the junction kept 10 bases outside the gene matches.

Regarding this clone: The same CDR3 also results from other DNA sequences found in this sample. V and J are TRBV6-5 and TRBJ2-5; a weak D match, TRBD2 (6 bases). This CDR3 has 16 amino acids. Germline-derived CDR1 and CDR2 are MNHEY and SVGAGI. The V end was cut by 2 bases, the J end by 0 bases, with 13 bases between. The CDR3: CASSYPRGTHQETQYF. Written as DNA, the CDR3 is TGTGCCAGCAGTTACCCCCGGGGGACCCACCAAGAGACCCAGTACTTC.

This chain uses TRBV6-5 with TRBJ2-3; no firm D call. Between the trimmed V and J ends, which lost 5 bases and 2 bases, there was a span of 14 bases. The CDR3 has 15 amino acids. Germline CDR1 is MNHEY and CDR2 is SVGAGI. In DNA, the CDR3 is TGTGCCAGCAGTGCAACTGGCGGTTACACAGATACGCAGTATTTT. This gives the protein CASSATGGYTDTQYF.

This rearrangement joins TRBV6-6 to TRBJ1-2; maybe TRBD1 (5 bases). The CDR3 is 13 amino acids. V lost 2 bases and J lost 12, with 16 bases in between. CDR1 MNHNY and CDR2 SVGAGI come from the germline V gene (reference sequence). The CDR3 sequence is CASSYPDRREDTF. The CDR3 nucleotides read TGTGCCAGCAGTTACCCTGACAGACGGGAGGACACCTTC.

This clone is a singleton in its sample. The CDR3 coding sequence is TGTGCCAGCAGCCGAACTAGCGGAAGTTACGAGCAGTACTTC. This gives the protein CASSRTSGSYEQYF. The rearrangement links TRBV4-2 to TRBJ2-7, with 8 bases identical to TRBD2. Germline CDR1 LGHNA, CDR2 YNFKEQ. After removal of 4 bases from V and 4 bases from J, the junction contained 6 bases not matched to a gene. The CDR3 totals 14 residues.

A single count supports this clone. The gene calls are TRBV7-2 and TRBJ2-2; the match to TRBD1 covers 7 bases. CDR1 SGHTA and CDR2 FQGNSA come from the germline V gene. Trimming took 5 bases from V and 3 from J; bases not matched to a gene: 9. This CDR3 region has 16 residues. The DNA for the CDR3 is TGTGCCAGCAGCCGTAACAGGGGATCGGACACCGGGGAGCTGTTTTTT. Protein sequence: CASSRNRGSDTGELFF.

V and J are TRBV19 and TRBJ1-4; D is uncertain. This CDR3 is built from 17 residues. CDR1 and CDR2 from the germline V gene are LNHDA and SQIVND (reference sequence). The germline V and J ends were trimmed by 4 bases and 2 bases, with 17 bases remaining between them. The CDR3 region is CASSNEYFHATNEKLFF. CDR3 DNA sequence: TGTGCCAGTAGTAATGAGTATTTTCACGCGACTAATGAAAAACTGTTTTTT.

This clone came up once. The chain employs TRBV7-2 and TRBJ1-2, with 8 bases matching TRBD1. The CDR3 spans 16 residues. V lost 1 base, J lost 6 bases, and 10 bases stayed unmatched. The V gene's germline CDR1 is SGHTA and CDR2 FQGNSA. CDR3: CASSLVGGQGTHGYTF. As DNA, the CDR3 is TGTGCCAGCAGCTTAGTAGGAGGACAGGGAACCCATGGCTACACCTTC.

The genes are TRBV4-1 and TRBJ2-7; D is perhaps TRBD2 (5 bases). This CDR3 is built from 16 residues. Trimming cost V 0 bases and J 4 bases, with 16 bases left between them. The germline V gene encodes CDR1 MGHRA and CDR2 YSYEKL. The CDR3 loop is CASSQDISEGLYEQYF. CDR3 coding DNA: TGCGCCAGCAGCCAAGACATCTCCGAGGGATTATACGAGCAGTACTTC.

This chain uses TRBV5-1 with TRBJ2-7; TRBD1 agrees at 8 bases. J lost 5 bases, V lost 4 bases, and 11 bases had no gene match. The CDR3 runs to 15 residues. Per germline, CDR1 SGHRS and CDR2 YFSETQ. CDR3 amino acids: CASSQAYRGADEQYF. For the CDR3, the DNA is TGCGCCAGCAGCCAAGCCTACAGGGGGGCGGACGAGCAGTACTTC.